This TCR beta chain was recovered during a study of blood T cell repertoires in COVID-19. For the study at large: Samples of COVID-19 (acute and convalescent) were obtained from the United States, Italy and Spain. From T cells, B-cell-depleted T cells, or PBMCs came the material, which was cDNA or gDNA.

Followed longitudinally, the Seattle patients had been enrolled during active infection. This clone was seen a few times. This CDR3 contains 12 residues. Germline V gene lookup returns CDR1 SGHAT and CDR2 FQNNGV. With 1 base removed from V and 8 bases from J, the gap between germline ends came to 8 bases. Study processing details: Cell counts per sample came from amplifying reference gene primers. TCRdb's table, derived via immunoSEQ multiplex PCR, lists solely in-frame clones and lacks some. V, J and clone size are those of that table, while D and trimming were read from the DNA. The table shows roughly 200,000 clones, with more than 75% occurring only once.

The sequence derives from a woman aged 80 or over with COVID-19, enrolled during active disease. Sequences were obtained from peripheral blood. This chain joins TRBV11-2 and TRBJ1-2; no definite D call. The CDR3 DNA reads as TGTGCCAGCAGCTTAGGGTACCAGGGCTACACCTTC. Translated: CASSLGYQGYTF.